One and the same sample provided the 14 T cell receptor beta chains below, sequenced in a study of the immune and genomic landscape of osteosarcoma. Here immunoSEQ multiplex PCR was the method, and the copy in TCRdb shows in-frame clones only, minus some. The sample shows 6,000 to 7,000 clones, 65% to 70% of them seen only once. Primary, local recurrence and metastasis osteosarcoma tumors were taken after treatment from poor-prognosis patients. Sequencing input: osteosarcoma tumor tissue from the lung. These TCRs come from a human donor with osteosarcoma.

DNA for the CDR3: TGTGCCAGTAGTGTCGGGACAGGGGGCTCCTACGAGCAGTACTTC. It specifies CASSVGTGGSYEQYF. The chain recombines TRBV19 with TRBJ2-7, with 11 bases aligning to TRBD1. The CDR3 runs to 15 residues. The germline CDR1 and CDR2 sequences are LNHDA and SQIVND (reference sequence). V lost 5 bases to trimming and J lost 0 bases; unmatched junction nucleotides: 3.

The DNA of the CDR3 is TGCGCCAGCGAAATAGGACAGAGAAACACCGGGGAGCTGTTTTTT. It translates to CASEIGQRNTGELFF. The chain is built from TRBV5-1 and TRBJ2-2; D possibly corresponds to TRBD1 (6 bases). CDR3 size: 15 residues. The V end lost 7 bases, the J end lost 2 bases, and 15 bases lay between the germline ends. Germline V CDR1 and CDR2: SGHRS, YFSETQ.

The chain joins TRBV5-6 to TRBJ2-3, with D perhaps TRBD2 (5 bases). This CDR3 has 14 amino acids. Germline CDR1 reads SGHDT; CDR2 reads YYEEEE. Between the trimmed V and J ends, which lost 0 bases and 6 bases, there was a span of 11 bases. The CDR3 nucleotides read TGTGCCAGCAGCTTGGAACGGGGTGAGGATACGCAGTATTTT. This encodes CASSLERGEDTQYF.

V is TRBV2 and J is TRBJ2-5; weak D call: TRBD1 (6 bases). V lost 1 base and J lost 6, with 12 bases in between. Germline V gene data show CDR1 as SNHLY and CDR2 as FYNNEI. CDR3 size: 14 residues. The CDR3 nucleotides are TGTGCCAGCAGTGAAGGGACAGCTAAGAAGACCCAGTACTTC. This gives the protein CASSEGTAKKTQYF.

Only a few counts were recorded for this clone. The chain carries TRBV2 and TRBJ1-3; tentative D call: TRBD1 (5 bases). V was trimmed by 5 bases and J by 6 bases, leaving 17 bases between them. The CDR3 is 15 amino acids. Looked up from germline, CDR1 is SNHLY and CDR2 is FYNNEI. The CDR3 reads CASSPPGLSPNTIYF. For the CDR3, the DNA is TGTGCCAGCAGTCCACCGGGACTTTCCCCAAACACCATATATTTT.

The V gene is TRBV4-1, the J gene TRBJ2-3, with TRBD2 identical over 9 bases. Germline loops: CDR1 MGHRA, CDR2 YSYEKL. The V segment lost 3 bases and the J segment 3 bases; nucleotides outside the gene matches: 13. The CDR3 runs to 18 residues. CDR3 nucleotide sequence: TGCGCCAGCAGCCAGGGAGGAACAGCGGGGGGCGGGACAGATACGCAGTATTTT. It translates to CASSQGGTAGGGTDTQYF.

This clone was recorded a few times. The CDR3: CASSLDRGRGETQYF. In DNA, the CDR3 is TGTGCCAGCAGCTTAGATCGCGGGAGGGGAGAGACCCAGTACTTC. The chain is built from TRBV13 and TRBJ2-5, with 9 nucleotides matching TRBD2. Germline CDR1 is PRHDT and CDR2 is FYEKMQ (reference sequence). Trimming removed 1 base from V and 4 bases from J; junction bases left unmatched: 4. The CDR3 has 15 amino acids. The full variable domain, with the rest looked up from reference TRBV13 and TRBJ2-5, is AAGVIQSPRHLIKEKRETATLKCYPIPRHDTVYWYQQGPGQDPQFLISFYEKMQSDKGSIPDRFSAQQFSDYHSELNMSSLELGDSALYFCASSLDRGRGETQYFGPGTRLLVL.

The CDR3 coding sequence is TGTGCCAGCAGGCCTCTTCGACAGGGGGCGGACAATGAGCAGTTCTTC. The encoded protein is CASRPLRQGADNEQFF. V gene TRBV27 combines with J gene TRBJ2-1, with 10 bases that match TRBD1. V lost 6 bases and J lost 5; bases outside the gene matches: 10. Germline loops: CDR1 MNHEY, CDR2 SMNVEV (reference sequence). The CDR3 has 16 amino acids.

The gene calls are TRBV5-1 and TRBJ2-1, with 10 bases lining up with TRBD2. Per germline, CDR1 SGHRS and CDR2 YFSETQ. Trimming cost V 6 bases and J 3 bases; bases outside gene matches: 9. This CDR3 region has 16 residues. The CDR3 DNA reads TGCGCCAGCACCACACCCAGCGGGGGGGACTACAATGAGCAGTTCTTC. This codes for CASTTPSGGDYNEQFF.

The chain couples TRBV7-7 to TRBJ1-2; D is possibly TRBD1 (6 bases). The CDR3 consists of 16 residues. Germline CDR1 SSHAT, CDR2 FNYEAQ (reference sequence). V lost 4 bases and J lost 0, with 15 bases in between. CDR3 protein: CASSSWGQGANYGYTF. The CDR3 DNA reads as TGTGCCAGCAGCTCCTGGGGGCAGGGCGCTAACTATGGCTACACCTTC.

V and J are TRBV6-5 and TRBJ1-1, with 7 bases fitting TRBD1. J gave up 0 bases and V 7 bases, and 8 bases lay outside the gene matches. The CDR3 consists of 15 residues. Germline CDR1 and CDR2: MNHEY and SVGAGI. This CDR3 reads CASMGQKTMNTEAFF. CDR3 DNA: TGTGCCAGCATGGGACAGAAGACAATGAACACTGAAGCTTTCTTT.

Worth noting for this clone: Other DNA sequences within the sample encode an identical CDR3. The chain couples TRBV7-9 to TRBJ1-4; 10 bases match TRBD1. CDR3 length equals 16 residues. Unmatched junction bases numbered 4, after V lost 1 base and J lost 5 bases. Per germline, CDR1 SEHNR and CDR2 FQNEAQ (reference sequence). CDR3 DNA: TGTGCCAGCAGCTTAGGGGACAGGGGCACAAATGAAAAACTGTTTTTT. Translation: CASSLGDRGTNEKLFF. The full variable domain, rest sourced from reference TRBV7-9 and TRBJ1-4, is DTGVSQNPRHKITKRGQNVTFRCDPISEHNRLYWYRQTLGQGPEFLTYFQNEAQLEKSRLLSDRFSAERPKGSFSTLEIQRTEQGDSAMYLCASSLGDRGTNEKLFFGSGTQLSVL.

This clone was observed a few times. The V and J genes are TRBV18 and TRBJ1-3; the D is unclear. Germline V CDR1 and CDR2: KGHSH, LQKENI. V lost 5 bases to trimming and J lost 0 bases, with 5 bases between them. This CDR3 contains 13 residues. The CDR3 is CASSVSSGNTIYF. CDR3 coding DNA: TGTGCCAGCTCAGTCAGCTCTGGAAACACCATATATTTT.

This chain uses TRBV27 with TRBJ2-7; 7 bases line up with TRBD1. The germline V gene has CDR1 MNHEY and CDR2 SMNVEV (reference sequence). This CDR3 has 14 residues. With V trimmed by 2 bases and J by 5 bases, 6 bases remained unmatched. CDR3 coding DNA: TGTGCCAGCAGTTTAACGATTACAGGGGACGAGCAGTACTTC. Protein: CASSLTITGDEQYF.